The 27 T cell receptor beta chains reported below all come from one sample, sequenced in a study of T cell changes during pregnancy in multiple sclerosis. Sequencing used immunoSEQ multiplex PCR; TCRdb keeps in-frame clones, though not all of them. Of approximately 21,000 clones detected, 88% appear once; the ten largest clones hold 20%. Specimen: CD8+ T cells from peripheral blood mononuclear cells, collected after pregnancy. The receptors come from a female donor in good health, enrolled as a control in a pregnancy study.

The chain recombines TRBV19 with TRBJ1-5; no reliable D call. With 10 bases removed from V and 3 bases from J, the gap between germline ends came to 10 bases. Germline V gene sequence: CDR1 LNHDA, CDR2 SQIVND (reference sequence). CDR3 size: 12 residues. DNA for the CDR3: TGTGCCACCTCTCAGGCCAATCAGCCCCAGCATTTT. Encoded protein: CATSQANQPQHF.

This chain links TRBV6-4 with TRBJ2-3, with 8 bases matching TRBD2. CDR1 is MRHNA and CDR2 is SNTAGT in the germline V gene. V shed 2 bases and J 2 bases; nucleotides not matched to a gene: 3. This CDR3 is 15 amino acids long. CDR3 residues: CASSDEREPTDTQYF. The DNA of the CDR3 is TGTGCCAGCAGTGACGAGCGGGAGCCCACAGATACGCAGTATTTT.

The rearrangement links TRBV5-1 to TRBJ1-1, with a weak D call TRBD1 (5 bases). V lost 0 bases and J lost 4, with 7 bases in between. The germline gives CDR1 SGHRS, CDR2 YFSETQ. This CDR3 has 13 amino acids. The CDR3: CASSLGGGTEAFF. The CDR3 DNA sequence: TGCGCCAGCAGCTTGGGGGGGGGCACTGAAGCTTTCTTT.

The chain employs TRBV7-6 and TRBJ2-1, with 12 bases matching TRBD2. The CDR3 contains 19 residues. V was clipped by 2 bases and J by 0 bases; unmatched bases: 8. Germline lookup yields CDR1 SGHVS and CDR2 FNYEAQ. CDR3 amino acids: CASSLFSSGRDYSYNEQFF. The CDR3 DNA reads as TGTGCCAGCAGCTTATTTTCTAGCGGGAGGGACTACTCCTACAATGAGCAGTTCTTC.

V is TRBV7-9 and J is TRBJ2-1, with D unresolved. Germline values: CDR1 SEHNR, CDR2 FQNEAQ (reference sequence). The length of the CDR3 is 11 residues. Trimming shortened V by 7 bases and J by 8 bases, and 9 bases separated the two germline ends. Here the CDR3 reads CASTKRDEQFF. CDR3 sequence (DNA): TGTGCCAGCACCAAGAGAGATGAGCAGTTCTTC. Full variable domain (outside the CDR3, taken from reference TRBV7-9 and TRBJ2-1): DTGVSQNPRHKITKRGQNVTFRCDPISEHNRLYWYRQTLGQGPEFLTYFQNEAQLEKSRLLSDRFSAERPKGSFSTLEIQRTEQGDSAMYLCASTKRDEQFFGPGTRLTVL.

This sequence joins TRBV18 and TRBJ2-7, with D possibly matching TRBD1 (6 bases). The V gene's germline CDR1 is KGHSH and CDR2 LQKENI. CDR3 length: 14 residues. Trimming pared 0 bases from V and 1 base from J, leaving 7 bases between. In DNA, the CDR3 is TGTGCCAGCTCACCACCGGACAGTTCCTACGAGCAGTACTTC. It is translated as CASSPPDSSYEQYF.

CDR3 loop: CASRDRGGTGELFF. In DNA, the CDR3 is TGTGCCAGTAGGGATAGGGGTGGCACCGGGGAGCTGTTTTTT. The rearrangement joins TRBV19 to TRBJ2-2; D is possibly TRBD1 (5 bases). The CDR3 loop spans 14 amino acids. The V gene's germline CDR1 is LNHDA and CDR2 SQIVND (reference sequence). Trimming removed 6 bases from V and 4 bases from J, with 12 bases in between.

The V gene is TRBV13, the J gene TRBJ2-2; TRBD2 might be the D (6 bases). The CDR3 length is 16 residues. The V gene lost 3 bases and the J gene lost 1 base, with 12 bases spanning the gap. Per germline, CDR1 PRHDT and CDR2 FYEKMQ (reference sequence). CDR3 DNA sequence: TGTGCCAGCAGCTTGTGGGGGGTAATGAACACCGGGGAGCTGTTTTTT. Its translation: CASSLWGVMNTGELFF.

This sequence joins TRBV7-9 and TRBJ2-5; the D gene is possibly TRBD2 (6 bases). The germline V gene encodes CDR1 SEHNR and CDR2 FQNEAQ (reference sequence). The V end lost 7 bases, the J end lost 0 bases, and 9 bases lay between the germline ends. The CDR3 covers 13 residues. The CDR3 spells CASIGTYQETQYF. CDR3 sequence (DNA): TGTGCCAGCATCGGGACTTACCAAGAGACCCAGTACTTC.

This chain joins TRBV7-6 and TRBJ2-2, with TRBD2 matching over 13 bases. J was trimmed by 0 bases and V by 5 bases; bases with no gene match: 6. The V gene's germline CDR1 is SGHVS and CDR2 FNYEAQ. The CDR3 sequence is 18 residues long. The CDR3 region is CASSQRLAGGPNTGELFF. The CDR3 DNA reads TGTGCCAGCAGCCAAAGACTAGCGGGGGGACCGAACACCGGGGAGCTGTTTTTT.

This chain uses TRBV2 with TRBJ2-7; the match to TRBD2 covers 8 bases. Germline V gene sequence: CDR1 SNHLY, CDR2 FYNNEI. The CDR3 length is 15 residues. V lost 4 bases, J lost 2 bases, and 7 bases stayed unmatched. The CDR3 here is CASSGGSGTAYEQYF. The CDR3 DNA is TGTGCCAGCAGTGGGGGTAGCGGGACCGCCTACGAGCAGTACTTC.

Judged by abundance, this clone is medium-sized. V usage is TRBV15 and J usage is TRBJ1-1, with D unresolved. CDR3 length: 14 amino acids. The V gene's germline CDR1 is LNHNV and CDR2 YYDKDF (reference sequence). Trimming left V 3 bases short and J 4 bases short, with 12 bases between. The CDR3 DNA reads TGTGCCACCAGCAGCCACCTCTCTACCACTGAAGCTTTCTTT. It translates to CATSSHLSTTEAFF. The complete variable domain, with remaining parts taken from reference TRBV15 and TRBJ1-1, reads DAMVIQNPRYQVTQFGKPVTLSCSQTLNHNVMYWYQQKSSQAPKLLFHYYDKDFNNEADTPDNFQSRRPNTSFCFLDIRSPGLGDTAMYLCATSSHLSTTEAFFGQGTRLTVV.

This clone came up once. The chain joins TRBV27 to TRBJ1-5; D ambiguous. CDR1 and CDR2 (germline): MNHEY, SMNVEV (reference sequence). Trimming stripped 7 bases from V and 5 bases from J, with 18 bases between. The CDR3 has 15 residues. As DNA, the CDR3 is TGTGCCAGCAACAGTAATGGACTCAACGATCAGCCCCAGCATTTT. It yields the protein CASNSNGLNDQPQHF.

The rearrangement uses TRBV27 and TRBJ2-7, with 7 positions matching TRBD1. CDR1 MNHEY and CDR2 SMNVEV come from the germline V gene (reference sequence). There are 16 residues in the CDR3. V trimming: 3 bases; J trimming: 3 bases; junction bases outside the gene matches: 11. This CDR3 is CASSFSMGTDNYEQYF. The CDR3 DNA sequence: TGTGCCAGCAGTTTCTCCATGGGGACAGACAACTACGAGCAGTACTTC.

The chain employs TRBV5-1 and TRBJ2-7; 11 bases match TRBD1. Losses at the gene ends were 0 bases for V and 2 bases for J; bases not matched to a gene: 4. CDR1 SGHRS and CDR2 YFSETQ come from the germline V gene. This CDR3 contains 16 residues. CDR3 sequence reads: CASSLDRDRGTYEQYF. CDR3 nucleotides: TGCGCCAGCAGCTTGGACCGGGACAGGGGGACCTACGAGCAGTACTTC.

The chain uses TRBV25-1 and TRBJ2-5; D uncertain. CDR1 and CDR2 (germline): MGHDK, SYGVNS. V was trimmed by 3 bases and J by 0 bases, leaving 11 bases between them. The CDR3 is made up of 15 amino acids. Written as DNA, the CDR3 is TGTGCCAGCAGTGACTCGGGTTGGTACCAAGAGACCCAGTACTTC. Translation gives CASSDSGWYQETQYF.

V usage is TRBV14 and J usage is TRBJ2-1; 7 nucleotides match TRBD1. V lost 4 bases and J lost 8; bases outside the gene matches: 11. Per the germline V gene, CDR1 is SGHDN and CDR2 is FVKESK. The CDR3 length is 15 residues. The CDR3 DNA reads as TGTGCCAGCAGCCTCCACAGGGGTGGGCTGGATGAGCAGTTCTTC. Its protein product is CASSLHRGGLDEQFF.

This clone appeared a single time. The DNA for the CDR3 is TGTGCCAGCAGCTTATACGGGGAGAGCACTGAAGCTTTCTTT. Protein: CASSLYGESTEAFF. The chain couples TRBV11-3 to TRBJ1-1, with no clear D. The ends were cut back, 2 bases at V and 4 bases at J, with 11 bases in the middle. This CDR3 has 14 residues. Germline CDR1 reads SGHNT; CDR2 reads YENEEA.

The chain joins TRBV27 to TRBJ1-2; a possible D gene is TRBD1 (6 bases). Per germline, CDR1 MNHEY and CDR2 SMNVEV (reference sequence). Trimming pared 5 bases from V and 3 bases from J, leaving 19 bases between. This CDR3 region has 16 residues. The CDR3 nucleotides read TGTGCCAGCAGTCGGATTAGGCAGGGGTCTTACTATGGCTACACCTTC. It translates to CASSRIRQGSYYGYTF.

This chain uses TRBV15 with TRBJ1-1; 12 bases match TRBD1. The junction had 2 bases not matched to a gene; V was cut back by 1 base and J by 5 bases. CDR3 length: 15 residues. From germline, CDR1 is LNHNV and CDR2 YYDKDF (reference sequence). The CDR3 coding sequence is TGTGCCACCAGCAGAGGGGACAGGGGGCTGACTGAAGCTTTCTTT. Amino acids: CATSRGDRGLTEAFF.

This clone was detected only once. The rearrangement links TRBV27 to TRBJ2-7, with D unclear. This CDR3 is 14 amino acids long. Trimming cost V 2 bases and J 2 bases, with 10 bases left between them. From germline, CDR1 is MNHEY and CDR2 SMNVEV (reference sequence). DNA of the CDR3: TGTGCCAGCAGTTTAGGTCAGGCACCCTACGAGCAGTACTTC. As protein: CASSLGQAPYEQYF.

The V and J genes are TRBV19 and TRBJ2-3; D possibly corresponds to TRBD2 (6 bases). The CDR3 totals 15 residues. Germline CDR1 and CDR2: LNHDA and SQIVND (reference sequence). The V gene lost 1 base and the J gene lost 4 bases, with 12 bases spanning the gap. CDR3 amino acids: CASSIVTGSPDTQYF. CDR3 sequence (DNA): TGTGCCAGTAGTATAGTTACCGGGAGCCCAGATACGCAGTATTTT.

This clone turned up a few times. The chain is built from TRBV2 and TRBJ1-1; 9 positions match TRBD1. CDR1 and CDR2 from the germline V gene are SNHLY and FYNNEI. V lost 7 bases, J lost 6 bases, and 6 bases stayed unmatched. There are 13 residues in the CDR3. The CDR3 DNA follows: TGTGCCAGCACCGAAGGACAGGGGCCTGAAGCTTTCTTT. Translation gives CASTEGQGPEAFF.

This chain joins TRBV9 and TRBJ2-1, with 16 bases lining up with TRBD2. V lost 4 bases, J lost 8 bases, and 15 bases stayed unmatched. Germline V gene lookup returns CDR1 SGDLS and CDR2 YYNGEE. The CDR3 is made up of 19 amino acids. The CDR3 DNA sequence: TGTGCCAGCAGCTTAGGGACTAGCGGGAGGGCCCCGACTGACGATGAGCAGTTCTTC. Translating it yields CASSLGTSGRAPTDDEQFF.

V and J are TRBV6-5 and TRBJ2-7, with a tentative D call TRBD2 (5 bases). In germline, CDR1 is MNHEY, CDR2 SVGAGI. The CDR3 is 13 amino acids. Trimming took 5 bases from V and 4 from J, leaving 12 bases between them. CDR3 region: CASSTLGSYEQYF. CDR3 nucleotides: TGTGCCAGCAGTACGCTTGGGAGTTACGAGCAGTACTTC.

As concerns this clone: An end of the junction differs from the germline gene, which may be a read error. This chain uses TRBV27 with TRBJ2-7; TRBD2 matches at 11 bases. Germline V lookup: CDR1 MNHEY, CDR2 SMNVEV (reference sequence). The CDR3 consists of 15 residues. The CDR3 bases are TGTGCCAGCAGTTCTCCCGGGACTAGCGGATACGGGCAGTACTTC. Its translation is CASSSPGTSGYGQYF.

The chain couples TRBV6-1 to TRBJ2-7; TRBD1 matches 8 bases. The V gene end was trimmed by 6 bases and the J gene end by 3 bases; junction bases not matched to a gene: 7. Germline V CDR1 and CDR2: MNHNS, SASEGT. The CDR3 totals 14 residues. The CDR3 DNA follows: TGTGCCAGCAGCAAGGCTGACAGGGGCTACGAGCAGTACTTC. It translates to CASSKADRGYEQYF.